Listed here are 2 T cell receptor beta chains from one sample, sequenced in a study of cytomegalovirus exposure and HLA in healthy donors. 60 Vbeta and 13 Jbeta primers were used in PCR. Repertoires were generated with immunoSEQ multiplex PCR, while TCRdb's copy carries only in-frame clones and drops some. Of about 57,000 clones listed, under 80% are singletons. Sequenced material: PBMCs. These receptor sequences come from a man in his thirties or forties in good health and CMV-seropositive.

V and J are TRBV14 and TRBJ1-6; the D gene is possibly TRBD1 (6 bases). The CDR3 is made up of 18 amino acids. Trimming removed 3 bases from V and 5 bases from J, with 20 bases in between. The V gene's germline CDR1 is SGHDN and CDR2 FVKESK. CDR3 DNA sequence: TGTGCCAGCAGCCACCCCAGAGGGCAGGGGAAGGATAATTCACCCCTCCACTTT. This translates into CASSHPRGQGKDNSPLHF.

The rearrangement joins TRBV15 to TRBJ1-4; D ambiguous. CDR1 and CDR2 from the germline V gene are LNHNV and YYDKDF (reference sequence). The CDR3 runs to 15 residues. V was shortened by 0 bases and J by 4 bases, with 9 bases between the two germline ends. The CDR3 DNA follows: TGTGCCACCAGCAGAGATCCGGGGTTTAATGAAAAACTGTTTTTT. Translated, it gives CATSRDPGFNEKLFF.